The clone carrying this TCR beta chain was observed a single time. No antigen is known for it. The sample belongs to a study of blood T cells in healthy people across ages. The donors, healthy Caucasians from Russia, were aged roughly 6 to 90. Every donor gave ten milliliters of peripheral blood. Whenever a sample was processed, at least 6 million PBMCs were isolated. Germline CDR1 is MDHEN and CDR2 is SYDVKM. The CDR3 length is 16 residues. Trimming removed 6 bases at V and 3 bases at J, with 18 bases between. Study conclusions and caveats: Age showed a roughly linear inverse relationship with TCR beta diversity per million T cells.

Combining a sample-barcoded 5' primer with a J-beta primer mix, a second PCR ran for 7 to 11 cycles. Each CDR3 protein gets one entry after TCRdb re-called the 5' RACE reads with MiXCR. The table lists 1,500,000 or so distinct CDR3 sequences, roughly 59% of them singletons. Input material: blood. The rearrangement joins TRBV28 to TRBJ1-5; the D gene is possibly TRBD1 (6 bases). The source of this sequence is a man aged 18 to 35 in good health. The CDR3 DNA reads TGTGCCAGCAGCCTATTGGGGGGCGGCCTCAATCAGCCCCAGCATTTT. Protein sequence: CASSLLGGGLNQPQHF.